This TCR beta chain was sequenced in a study of blood T cells in healthy people across ages. A second about 6 to 11 cycle PCR used barcoded and J-beta primers. MiXCR was run by TCRdb on the 5' RACE reads, yielding one entry per CDR3 protein. The sample has roughly 1,500,000 distinct CDR3 sequences, about 31% seen once. V trimming: 1 base; J trimming: 2 bases; junction bases outside the gene matches: 4. The germline V gene has CDR1 SGHTA and CDR2 FQGNSA. The CDR3 totals 16 residues. The sample consisted of blood. The J gene is TRBJ2-4, the V gene TRBV7-2; 8 nucleotides match TRBD2. The sequence was collected from a woman younger than 45 in good health. This chain's CDR3 is CTSSLVASGSKNIQYF. The CDR3 DNA reads as TGTACCAGCAGCTTAGTAGCTAGCGGGTCCAAAAACATTCAGTACTTC.